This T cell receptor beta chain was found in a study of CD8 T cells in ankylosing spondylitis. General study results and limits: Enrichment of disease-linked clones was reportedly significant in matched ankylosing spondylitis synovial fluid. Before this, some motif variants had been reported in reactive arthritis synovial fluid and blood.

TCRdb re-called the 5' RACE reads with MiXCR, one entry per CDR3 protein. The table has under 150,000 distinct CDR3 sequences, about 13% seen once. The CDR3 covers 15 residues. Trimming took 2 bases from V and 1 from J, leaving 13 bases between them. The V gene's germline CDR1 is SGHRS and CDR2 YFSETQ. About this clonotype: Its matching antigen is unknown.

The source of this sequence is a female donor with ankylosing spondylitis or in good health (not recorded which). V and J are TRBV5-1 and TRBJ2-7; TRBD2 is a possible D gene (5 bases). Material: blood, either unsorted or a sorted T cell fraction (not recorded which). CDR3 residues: CASSFRPEDSYEQYF. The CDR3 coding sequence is TGCGCCAGCAGCTTCCGGCCGGAGGATTCCTACGAGCAGTACTTC.